This is a list of T cell receptor beta chains from one sample in a study of T cells after yellow fever vaccination. MiXCR, applied by TCRdb to the 5' RACE reads, yields one record per CDR3 protein. The table includes 300,000 to 400,000 distinct CDR3 sequences, approximately 5.7% detected once. The sequencing here drew on PBMCs, taken 5 days after the yellow fever booster vaccination. These receptors came from a man aged 25-45 years who received the YFV17D yellow fever vaccine. The CDR3 runs from the conserved cysteine through the conserved F or W. The D gene is left open where the match is weak. Clone size, where shown, is once, few, many, or a class for clones that have expanded.

few | TRBJ2-7 | TRBV12-3/TRBV12-4 | TRBD1 | CASSLQGQGKYEQYF | TGTGCCAGCAGTTTACAGGGACAGGGAAAGTACGAGCAGTACTTC
many | TRBJ2-5 | TRBV4-3 | NA | CASSQESRVGTQYF | TGCGCCAGCAGCCAAGAGTCGAGGGTTGGGACCCAGTACTTC
NA | TRBJ2-2 | TRBV5-6 | NA | CASSLIRAPNTGELFF | TGTGCCAGCAGCTTGATAAGGGCCCCCAACACCGGGGAGCTGTTTTTT
many | TRBJ2-2 | TRBV4-3 | TRBD2 | CASSQIGTGTSLGAGELFF | TGCGCCAGCAGCCAAATTGGGACCGGGACTAGCCTCGGGGCCGGGGAGCTGTTTTTT
many | TRBJ1-3 | TRBV12-3/TRBV12-4 | NA | CASTVLSAGNTIYF | TGTGCCAGCACCGTGCTCTCAGCTGGAAACACCATATATTTT
NA | TRBJ2-3 | TRBV14 | NA | CASSQVDTQYF | TGTGCCAGCAGCCAAGTTGATACGCAGTATTTT
few | TRBJ2-4 | TRBV11-2 | NA | CASSLAGVENIQYF | TGTGCCAGCAGCTTAGCCGGAGTGGAGAACATTCAGTACTTC
many | TRBJ2-5 | TRBV5-1 | TRBD2 | CASSLMTSEETQYF | TGCGCCAGCAGCTTAATGACTAGCGAAGAGACCCAGTACTTC
NA | TRBJ2-7 | TRBV7-2 | TRBD2 | CASSSQWGGAYEQYF | TGTGCCAGCAGCTCTCAGTGGGGGGGAGCCTACGAGCAGTACTTC
few | TRBJ1-1 | TRBV9 | NA | CASSGGLSEAFF | TGTGCCAGCAGTGGCGGGTTGTCTGAAGCTTTCTTT
many | TRBJ1-1 | TRBV20-1 | NA | CSAEQPNTEAFF | TGCAGTGCTGAACAGCCGAACACTGAAGCTTTCTTT